This T cell receptor (beta chain) was recorded in a study of T cell responses to AZD1222 COVID-19 vaccine. Study-level findings and limits: Reports indicate that nearly half of spike-specific TCRs are directed at unmutated variant regions.

Note on this clone: Its antigen is not identified.

TCRdb's table, derived via immunoSEQ multiplex PCR, lists solely in-frame clones and lacks some. This table has approximately 120,000 clones, around 90% appearing once. V lost 1 base and J 0 bases, leaving 6 bases between the germline ends. CDR1 and CDR2 (germline): LGHDT, YNNKEL (reference sequence). The CDR3 sequence is 14 residues long. The sample consisted of peripheral blood, taken 28 days after the second AZD1222 dose. The sequence was collected from an adult who received the AZD1222 COVID-19 vaccine. The rearrangement joins TRBV3-1 (or the pseudogene TRBV3-2) to TRBJ1-1, with D unresolved. The CDR3 spells CASSQGVVNTEAFF. CDR3 nucleotides: TGTGCCAGCAGCCAAGGCGTGGTGAACACTGAAGCTTTCTTT.